This T cell receptor (beta chain) was observed in a study of cytomegalovirus exposure and HLA in healthy donors. Study observations and caveats: In a later analysis, at a false discovery rate of 0.05, 15,000 to 20,000 TCR beta sequences matched HLA alleles.

Primers: 60 Vbeta forward and 13 Jbeta reverse. Produced via immunoSEQ multiplex PCR; TCRdb's table is partial and in-frame only. Of over 130,000 clones in the sample, about 64% were seen once. Each of the donors was a healthy bone marrow donor. As to this clone: Its antigen remains unidentified.

The germline V gene has CDR1 SGHVS and CDR2 FQNEAQ. V shed 5 bases, J shed 6 bases, and the junction held 3 bases outside the gene matches. This CDR3 has 12 residues. The specimen sequenced was PBMCs. V gene TRBV7-8 combines with J gene TRBJ1-2, with 7 positions matching TRBD1. The origin of this receptor is a woman aged 55-69 years in good health and CMV-seropositive. CDR3 DNA sequence: TGTGCCAGCAGCCAAGGGACAGATGGCTACACCTTC. It is translated as CASSQGTDGYTF.